The clone carrying this T cell receptor (beta chain) was picked up a small number of times. Its antigen is currently unknown. These data are taken from a study of post-analysis software for immune sequencing data. Whole-study context: Recorded subtypes: relapsing-remitting, secondary progressive, progressive-relapsing; some patients unannotated. General study points: TRBV segments more frequent in patients than in controls numbered several and included TRBV5-6, TRBV5-1 and TRBV20-1. Compared against controls, patients with multiple sclerosis displayed significantly lower normalized Chao1 diversity. The F measure placed samples prepared in the same batch into strongly shared clusters.

With 4 bases removed from V and 9 bases from J, the gap between germline ends came to 14 bases. There are 13 residues in the CDR3. Germline V gives CDR1 SGDLS, CDR2 YYNGEE. Prepared libraries of TCR beta cDNA carried unique molecular identifiers. Around 500,000 cDNA molecules were recovered from an input of about 0.9 to 10 million T cells. One entry per CDR3 protein results from TCRdb running MiXCR on the PCR reads. In the table there are a few hundred thousand distinct CDR3 sequences, approximately 33% of which are singletons. This TCR came from a girl between 10 and 17 years old with multiple sclerosis. The specimen was blood. The chain is built from TRBV9 and TRBJ1-5; maybe TRBD1 (6 bases). CDR3 bases: TGTGCCAGCAGCCCCGGAGGGGGTTGGCCCCAGCATTTT. Amino acid sequence: CASSPGGGWPQHF.